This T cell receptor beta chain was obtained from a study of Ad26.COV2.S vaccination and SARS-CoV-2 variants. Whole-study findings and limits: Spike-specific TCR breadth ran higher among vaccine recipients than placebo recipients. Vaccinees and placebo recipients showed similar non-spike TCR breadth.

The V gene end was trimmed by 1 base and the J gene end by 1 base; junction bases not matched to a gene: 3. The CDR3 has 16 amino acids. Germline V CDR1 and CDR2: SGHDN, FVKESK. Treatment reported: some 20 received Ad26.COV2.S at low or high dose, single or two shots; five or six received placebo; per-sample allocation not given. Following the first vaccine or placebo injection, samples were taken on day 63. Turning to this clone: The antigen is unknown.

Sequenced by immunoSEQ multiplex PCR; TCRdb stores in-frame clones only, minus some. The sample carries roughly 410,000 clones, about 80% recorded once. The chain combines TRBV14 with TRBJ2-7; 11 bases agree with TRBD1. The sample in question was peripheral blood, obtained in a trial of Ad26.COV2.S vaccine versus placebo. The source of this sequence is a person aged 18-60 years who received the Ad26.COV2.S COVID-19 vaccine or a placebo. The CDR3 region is CASSQAGTGGSYEQYF. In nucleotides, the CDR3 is TGTGCCAGCAGCCAAGCCGGGACAGGGGGTTCCTACGAGCAGTACTTC.